The rows below give T cell receptor beta chains drawn from one sample of a study of blood T cell repertoires in COVID-19. Data came from immunoSEQ multiplex PCR; TCRdb stores just in-frame clones and leaves some out. The table lists approximately 150,000 clones, around 80% of them singletons. What was sequenced was PBMCs or T cells enriched from blood (not recorded which). These receptors were obtained from a man aged 35-49 years with acute COVID-19. The CDR3 runs from the conserved cysteine through the conserved F or W. The D gene is left open where the match is weak.

V gene	D gene	CDR3 protein
TRBV19	TRBD2	CASSTSAGGYNEQFF
TRBV6-5	TRBD1	CASRDRGAPDTQYF
TRBV24-1	.	CATSSGRAGDYNEQFF
TRBV9	.	CASSVESGPAFF
TRBV2	TRBD1	CASIRTGSGDTQYF
TRBV7-2	TRBD1	CASSGTGGVQPQHF
TRBV7-9	.	CASRVPRGAATDTQYF
TRBV9	.	CASSPEDSRTQYF
TRBV14	TRBD1	CASSQTGEQPQHF
TRBV7-9	.	CASSQTTASYEQYF
TRBV7-3	.	CASSLNAGAGELFF
TRBV7-9	TRBD1	CASSLGQGSEKLFF
TRBV7-3	TRBD1	CASSPAHHRGGNTIYF